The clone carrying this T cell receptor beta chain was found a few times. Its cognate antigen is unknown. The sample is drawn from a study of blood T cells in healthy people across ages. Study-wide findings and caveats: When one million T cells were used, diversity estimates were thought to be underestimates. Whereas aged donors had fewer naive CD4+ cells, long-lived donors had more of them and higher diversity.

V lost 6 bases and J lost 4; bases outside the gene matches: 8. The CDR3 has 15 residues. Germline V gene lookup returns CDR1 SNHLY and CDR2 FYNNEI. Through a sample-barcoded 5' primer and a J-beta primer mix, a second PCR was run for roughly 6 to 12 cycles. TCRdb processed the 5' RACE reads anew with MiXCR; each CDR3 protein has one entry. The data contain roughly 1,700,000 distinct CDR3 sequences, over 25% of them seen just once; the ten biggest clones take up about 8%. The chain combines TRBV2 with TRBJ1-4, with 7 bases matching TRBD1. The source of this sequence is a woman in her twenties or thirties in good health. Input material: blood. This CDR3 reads CASRKGDSYNEKLFF. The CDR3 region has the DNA TGTGCCAGCAGAAAGGGGGACAGCTATAATGAAAAACTGTTTTTT. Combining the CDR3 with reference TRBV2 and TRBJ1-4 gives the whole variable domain EPEVTQTPSHQVTQMGQEVILRCVPISNHLYFYWYRQILGQKVEFLVSFYNNEISEKSEIFDDQFSVERPDGSNFTLKIRSTKLEDSAMYFCASRKGDSYNEKLFFGSGTQLSVL.